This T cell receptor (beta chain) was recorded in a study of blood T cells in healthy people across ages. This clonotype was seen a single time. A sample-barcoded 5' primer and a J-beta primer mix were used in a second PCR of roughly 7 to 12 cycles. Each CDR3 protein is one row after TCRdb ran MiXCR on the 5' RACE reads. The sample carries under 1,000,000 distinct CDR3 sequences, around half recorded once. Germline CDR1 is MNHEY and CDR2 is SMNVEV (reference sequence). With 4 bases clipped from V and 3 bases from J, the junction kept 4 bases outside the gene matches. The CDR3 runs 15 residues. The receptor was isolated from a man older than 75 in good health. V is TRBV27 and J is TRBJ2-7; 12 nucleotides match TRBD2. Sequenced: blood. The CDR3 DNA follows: TGTGCCAGCAGTTCCCCTAGCGGGAGGGGCTACGAGCAGTACTTC. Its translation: CASSSPSGRGYEQYF.